The sequence of this TCR beta chain was determined in a study of cytomegalovirus exposure and HLA in healthy donors. Regarding the study as a whole: In a later analysis, compared with equally common non-associated chains, HLA-associated beta chains were more expanded.

The PCR contained 60 Vbeta and 13 Jbeta primers. Assay: immunoSEQ multiplex PCR; the TCRdb copy retains only in-frame clones and omits some. In all, the sample yields tens of thousands of clones. As to this clone: What it recognizes is unknown.

Unrecorded immune exposures were likely, despite nominal health at sampling. This clonotype was obtained from a man aged 25-40 years in good health and CMV-seronegative. The sequenced sample consisted of PBMCs.

This CDR3 is CASRAGGSYNEQFF. The DNA for the CDR3 is TGTGCCAGCAGGGCCGGGGGCTCCTACAATGAGCAGTTCTTC. The chain joins TRBV2 to TRBJ2-1, with D possibly being TRBD2 (6 bases). The V gene's germline CDR1 is SNHLY and CDR2 FYNNEI. V was clipped by 6 bases and J by 0 bases, with 9 bases between them. The CDR3 runs 14 residues.